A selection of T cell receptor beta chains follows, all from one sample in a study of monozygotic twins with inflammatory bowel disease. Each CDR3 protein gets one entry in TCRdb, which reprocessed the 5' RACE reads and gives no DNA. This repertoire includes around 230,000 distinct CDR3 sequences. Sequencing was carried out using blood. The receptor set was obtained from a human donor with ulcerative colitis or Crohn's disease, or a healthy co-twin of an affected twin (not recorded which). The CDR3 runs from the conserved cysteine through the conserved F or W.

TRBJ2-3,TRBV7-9,CASSPAPMDTQYF
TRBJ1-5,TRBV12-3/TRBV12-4,CASSLKVNQPQHF
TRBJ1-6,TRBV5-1,CASSLVESSYNSPLHF
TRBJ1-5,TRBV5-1,CASSLAPGDQPQHF
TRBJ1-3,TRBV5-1,CASAAGPGNTIYF
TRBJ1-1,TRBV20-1,CSAIAPGGLETEAFF
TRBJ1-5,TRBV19,CASSIDGYRGVGPTQPQHF
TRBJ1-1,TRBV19,CASRSTTGGANTEAFF
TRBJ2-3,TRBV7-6,CASSPRGWTDTQYF
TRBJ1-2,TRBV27,CASSGPYGYTF
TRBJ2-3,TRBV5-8,CASSAYHSSGTTDTQYF
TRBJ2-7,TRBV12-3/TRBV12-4,CASRGTNPYEQYF
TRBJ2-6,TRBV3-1,CASSPRGANVLTF
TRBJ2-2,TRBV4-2,CASSQVGGLAGELFF
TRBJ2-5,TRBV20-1,CSALAGGFGETQYF
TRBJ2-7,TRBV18,CASSPSRDRGFYEQYF
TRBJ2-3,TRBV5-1,CASSPPGGDTDTQYF
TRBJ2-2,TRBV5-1,CASSREWNTGELFF
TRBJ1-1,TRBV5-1,CASSLNEGAVAFF
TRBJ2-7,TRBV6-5,CASRTDWLREQYF
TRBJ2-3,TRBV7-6,CASSFRTGGGTDTQYF
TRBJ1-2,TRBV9,CASSSSLFYGYTF
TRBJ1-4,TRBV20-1,CSASKVGNEKLFF
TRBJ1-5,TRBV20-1,CSARATIRNQPQHF
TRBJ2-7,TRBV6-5,CASSYRMEYEQYF
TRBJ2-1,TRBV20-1,CSANAREEQFF
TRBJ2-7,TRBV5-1,CASSLDRVESYEQYF
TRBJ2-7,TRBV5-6,CASSSQEAPPSEQYF
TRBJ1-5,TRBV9,CASSEGQEGRQPQHF
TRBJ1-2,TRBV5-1,CASSGRDTGKEAGYTF
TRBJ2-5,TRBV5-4,CASSSLGQQETQYF
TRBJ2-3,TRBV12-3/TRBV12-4,CASLGRGVGTDTQYF
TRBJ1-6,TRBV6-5,CASSSETGYNSPLHF
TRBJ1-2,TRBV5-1,CASSLETVGGYTF
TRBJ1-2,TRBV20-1,CSAPPLDRENYGYTF
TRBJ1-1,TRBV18,CASSPDRTLFF
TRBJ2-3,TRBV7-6,CASLATGTDTQYF
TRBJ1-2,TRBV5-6,CASRGLGQALYGYTF
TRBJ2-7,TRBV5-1,CASSLLPAYEQYF
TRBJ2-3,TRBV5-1,CASSFQGTTDTQYF
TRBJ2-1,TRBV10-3,CAISENDGEQFF
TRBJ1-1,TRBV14,CASRAGNMNTEAFF
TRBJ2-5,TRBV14,CASSQDVAGTQYF
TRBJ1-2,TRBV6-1,CASSPWASTERGYGYTF
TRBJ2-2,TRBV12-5,CASLPLALTGELFF
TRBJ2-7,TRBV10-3,CAISESTGLSYEQYF
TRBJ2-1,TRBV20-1,CSPPLEGPYNEQFF
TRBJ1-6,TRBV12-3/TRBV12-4,CASSHRAGLGNSPLHF
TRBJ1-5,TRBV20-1,CSANSLRQPQHF
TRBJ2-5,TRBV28,CASSSYSETQYF
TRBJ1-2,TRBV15,CATSRLGEGVSNYGYTF
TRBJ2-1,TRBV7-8,CASSSPILAGGPKAEQFF
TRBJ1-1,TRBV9,CASSPRGQTDTEAFF
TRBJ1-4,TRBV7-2,CASSYGQSNEKLFF
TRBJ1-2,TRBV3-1,CASSQDHKYGYTF
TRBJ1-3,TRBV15,CATSRDRGNSGNTIYF
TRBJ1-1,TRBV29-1,CSVEQGAHTEAFF
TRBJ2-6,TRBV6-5,CASSYSRYGANVLTF
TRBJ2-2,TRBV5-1,CASTLLGELFF